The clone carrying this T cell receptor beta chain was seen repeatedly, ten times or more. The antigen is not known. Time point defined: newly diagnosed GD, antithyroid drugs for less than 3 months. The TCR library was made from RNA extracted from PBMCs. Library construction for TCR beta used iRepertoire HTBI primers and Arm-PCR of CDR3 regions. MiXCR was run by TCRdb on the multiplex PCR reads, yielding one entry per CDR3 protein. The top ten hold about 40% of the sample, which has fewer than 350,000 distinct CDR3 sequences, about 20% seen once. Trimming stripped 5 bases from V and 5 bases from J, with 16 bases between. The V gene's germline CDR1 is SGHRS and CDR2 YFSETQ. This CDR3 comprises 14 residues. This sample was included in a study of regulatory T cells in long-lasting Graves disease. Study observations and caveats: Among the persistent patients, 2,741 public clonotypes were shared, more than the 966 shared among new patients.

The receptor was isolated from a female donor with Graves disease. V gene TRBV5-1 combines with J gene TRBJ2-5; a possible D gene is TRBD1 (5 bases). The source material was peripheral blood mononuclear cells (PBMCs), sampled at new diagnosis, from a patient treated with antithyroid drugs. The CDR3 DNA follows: TGCGCCAGCAGGTGGACAATAAGGGGCGAGACCCAGTACTTC. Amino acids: CASRWTIRGETQYF.